The text below deals with one TCR beta chain. Its specificity is unknown. In the same sample, other DNA sequences code for this CDR3. The sample originates from a study of cytomegalovirus exposure and HLA in healthy donors. Primers included in the PCR were 60 Vbeta and 13 Jbeta primers. The assay was immunoSEQ multiplex PCR, and TCRdb's table has in-frame clones only and misses some. The table includes fewer than 200,000 clones, approximately 71% detected once. Study-wide results and limits: Researchers catalogued approximately 170 TCR beta chains as cytomegalovirus-associated. In vitro data verified a few CMV-associated chains as specific for CMV antigens. A later analysis linked a missense variant in DCLRE1C to the trimming of TCR beta V and J genes.

The TCR sequence derives from a male donor in good health and CMV-seronegative. Material for sequencing was PBMCs.

The CDR3 nucleotides are TGTGCCAGTACCCCGACAGGGGGCATCTACGAGCAGTACTTC. Amino acid sequence: CASTPTGGIYEQYF. The chain is built from TRBV19 and TRBJ2-7; TRBD1 agrees at 10 bases. Trimming at V came to 7 bases and at J to 3 bases, leaving 6 bases not matched to a gene. There are 14 residues in the CDR3. From germline, CDR1 is LNHDA and CDR2 SQIVND (reference sequence).